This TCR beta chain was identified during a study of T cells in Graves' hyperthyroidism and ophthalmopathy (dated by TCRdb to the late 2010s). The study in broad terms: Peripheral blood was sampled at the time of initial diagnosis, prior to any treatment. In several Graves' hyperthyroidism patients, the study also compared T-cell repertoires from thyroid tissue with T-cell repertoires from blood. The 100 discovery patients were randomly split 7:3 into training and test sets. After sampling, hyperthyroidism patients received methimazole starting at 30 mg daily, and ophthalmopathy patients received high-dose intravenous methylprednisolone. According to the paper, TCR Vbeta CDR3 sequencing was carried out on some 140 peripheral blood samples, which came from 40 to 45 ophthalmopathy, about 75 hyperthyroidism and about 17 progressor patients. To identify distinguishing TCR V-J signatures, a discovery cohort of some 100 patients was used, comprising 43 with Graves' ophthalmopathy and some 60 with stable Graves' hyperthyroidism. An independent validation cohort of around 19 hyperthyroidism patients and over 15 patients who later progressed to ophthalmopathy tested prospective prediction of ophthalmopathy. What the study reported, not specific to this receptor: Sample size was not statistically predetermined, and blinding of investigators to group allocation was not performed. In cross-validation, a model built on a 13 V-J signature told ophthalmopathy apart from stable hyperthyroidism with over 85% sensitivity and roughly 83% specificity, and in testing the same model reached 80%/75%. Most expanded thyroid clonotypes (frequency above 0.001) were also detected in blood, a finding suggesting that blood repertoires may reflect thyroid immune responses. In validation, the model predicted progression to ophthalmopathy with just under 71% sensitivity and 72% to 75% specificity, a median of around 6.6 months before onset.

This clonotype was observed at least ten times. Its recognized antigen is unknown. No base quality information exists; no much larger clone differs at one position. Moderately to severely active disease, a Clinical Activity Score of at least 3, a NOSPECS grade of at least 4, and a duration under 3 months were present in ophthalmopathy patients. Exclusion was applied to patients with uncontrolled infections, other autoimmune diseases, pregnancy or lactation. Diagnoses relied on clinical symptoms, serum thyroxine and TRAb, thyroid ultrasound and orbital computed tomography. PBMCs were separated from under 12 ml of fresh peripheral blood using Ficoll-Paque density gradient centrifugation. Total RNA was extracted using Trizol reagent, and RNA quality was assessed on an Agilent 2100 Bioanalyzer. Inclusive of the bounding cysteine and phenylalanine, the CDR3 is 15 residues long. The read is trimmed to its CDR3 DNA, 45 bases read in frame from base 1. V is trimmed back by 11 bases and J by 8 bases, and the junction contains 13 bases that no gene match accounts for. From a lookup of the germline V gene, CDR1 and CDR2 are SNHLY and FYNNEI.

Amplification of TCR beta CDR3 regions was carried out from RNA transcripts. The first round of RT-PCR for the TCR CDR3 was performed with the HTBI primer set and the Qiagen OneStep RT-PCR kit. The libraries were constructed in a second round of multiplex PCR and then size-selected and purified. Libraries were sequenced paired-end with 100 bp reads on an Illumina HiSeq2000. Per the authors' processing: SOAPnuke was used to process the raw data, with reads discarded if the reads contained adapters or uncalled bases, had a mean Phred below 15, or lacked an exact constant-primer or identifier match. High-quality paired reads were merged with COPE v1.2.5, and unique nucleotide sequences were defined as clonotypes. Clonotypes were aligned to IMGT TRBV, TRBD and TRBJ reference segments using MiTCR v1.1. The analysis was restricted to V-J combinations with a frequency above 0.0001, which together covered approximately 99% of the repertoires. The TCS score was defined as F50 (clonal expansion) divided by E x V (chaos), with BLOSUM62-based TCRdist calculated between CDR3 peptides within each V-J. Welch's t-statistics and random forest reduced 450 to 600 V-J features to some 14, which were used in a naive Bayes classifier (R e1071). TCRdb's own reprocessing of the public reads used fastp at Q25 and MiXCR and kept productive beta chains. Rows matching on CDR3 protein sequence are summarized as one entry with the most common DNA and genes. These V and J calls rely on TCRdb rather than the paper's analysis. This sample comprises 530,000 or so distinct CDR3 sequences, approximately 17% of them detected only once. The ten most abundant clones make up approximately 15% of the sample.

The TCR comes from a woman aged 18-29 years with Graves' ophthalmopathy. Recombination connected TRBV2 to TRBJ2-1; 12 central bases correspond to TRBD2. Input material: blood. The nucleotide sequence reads TGTGCCGGCACTAGCGGGGGGCATGGATTCGATGAGCAGTTCTTC. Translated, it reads CAGTSGGHGFDEQFF. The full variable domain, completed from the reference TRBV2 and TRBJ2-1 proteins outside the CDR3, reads EPEVTQTPSHQVTQMGQEVILRCVPISNHLYFYWYRQILGQKVEFLVSFYNNEISEKSEIFDDQFSVERPDGSNFTLKIRSTKLEDSAMYFCAGTSGGHGFDEQFFGPGTRLTVL.